This T cell receptor beta chain was retrieved from a study of blood T cell repertoires in COVID-19. Study context: The cDNA or gDNA used as material had been derived from T cells, B-cell-depleted T cells, or PBMCs.

The CDR3 totals 13 residues. Trimming shortened V by 3 bases and J by 5 bases, and 10 bases separated the two germline ends. As handled by the study authors: Reference gene primer amplification gave nucleated cell count estimates. Some clones are missing from TCRdb's copy, which holds only in-frame ones; the method was immunoSEQ multiplex PCR. V, J and clone size were drawn from that table, and D and trimming were deduced from the DNA. This sample carries tens of thousands of clones, more than 75% of them seen once, and the ten largest clones take under 13%. The sequenced material came from peripheral blood. This TCR was recovered from a man between 70 and 80 years old with active or convalescent COVID-19. This sequence joins TRBV12-3 or TRBV12-4 and TRBJ1-1; D uncertain. CDR3 amino acids: CASSFQDWTEAFF. DNA for the CDR3: TGTGCCAGCAGTTTCCAGGATTGGACTGAAGCTTTCTTT.